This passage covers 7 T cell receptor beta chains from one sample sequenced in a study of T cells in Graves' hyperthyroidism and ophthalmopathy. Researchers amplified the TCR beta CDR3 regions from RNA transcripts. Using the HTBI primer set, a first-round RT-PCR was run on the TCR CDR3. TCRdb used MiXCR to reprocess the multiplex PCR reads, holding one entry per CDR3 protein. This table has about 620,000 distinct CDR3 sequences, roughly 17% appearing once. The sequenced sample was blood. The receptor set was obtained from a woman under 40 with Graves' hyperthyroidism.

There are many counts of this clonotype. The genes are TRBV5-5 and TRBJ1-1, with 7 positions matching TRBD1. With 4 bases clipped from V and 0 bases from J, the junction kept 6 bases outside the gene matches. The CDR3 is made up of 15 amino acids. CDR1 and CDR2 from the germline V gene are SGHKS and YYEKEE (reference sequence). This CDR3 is CASSEGTALNTEAFF. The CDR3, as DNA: TGTGCCAGCAGCGAAGGGACAGCCTTGAACACTGAAGCTTTCTTT.

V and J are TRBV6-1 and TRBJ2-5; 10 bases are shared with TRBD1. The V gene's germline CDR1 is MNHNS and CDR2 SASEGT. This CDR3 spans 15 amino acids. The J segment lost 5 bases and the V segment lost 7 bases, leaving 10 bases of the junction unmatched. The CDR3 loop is CASINRDRGGETQYF. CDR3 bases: TGTGCCAGCATAAACCGGGACAGGGGCGGCGAGACCCAGTACTTC.

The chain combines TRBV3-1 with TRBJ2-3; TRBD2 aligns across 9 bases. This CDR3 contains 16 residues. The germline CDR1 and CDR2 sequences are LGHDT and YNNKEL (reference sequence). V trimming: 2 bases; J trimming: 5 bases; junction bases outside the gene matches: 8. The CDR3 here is CASSQPSAGGGDTQYF. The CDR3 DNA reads TGTGCCAGCAGCCAACCCTCAGCGGGAGGTGGAGATACGCAGTATTTT.

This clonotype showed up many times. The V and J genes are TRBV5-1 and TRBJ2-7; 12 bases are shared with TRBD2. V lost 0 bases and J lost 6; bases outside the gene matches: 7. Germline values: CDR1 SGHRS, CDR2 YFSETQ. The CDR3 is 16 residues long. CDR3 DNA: TGCGCCAGCAGCTTGGTTCTAGCGGGAGGGCCCGGCGAGCAGTACTTC. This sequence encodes CASSLVLAGGPGEQYF.

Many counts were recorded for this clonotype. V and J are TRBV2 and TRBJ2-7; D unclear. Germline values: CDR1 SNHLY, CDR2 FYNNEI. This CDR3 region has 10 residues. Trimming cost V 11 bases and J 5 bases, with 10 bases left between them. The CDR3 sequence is CALRADEQYF. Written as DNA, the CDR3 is TGTGCCCTACGGGCAGACGAGCAGTACTTC.

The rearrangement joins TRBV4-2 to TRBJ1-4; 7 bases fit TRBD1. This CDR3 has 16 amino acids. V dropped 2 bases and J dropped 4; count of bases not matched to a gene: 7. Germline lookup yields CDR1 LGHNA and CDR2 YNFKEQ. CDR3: CASSQRAGQYNEKLFF. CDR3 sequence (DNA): TGTGCCAGCAGCCAAAGGGCGGGACAGTATAATGAAAAACTGTTTTTT.

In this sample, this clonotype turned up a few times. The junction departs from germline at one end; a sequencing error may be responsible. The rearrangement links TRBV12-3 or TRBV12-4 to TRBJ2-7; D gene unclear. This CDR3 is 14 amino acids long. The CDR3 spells CANSLALNDYEQYF. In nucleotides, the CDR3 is TGTGCCAACAGTTTAGCTCTGAATGACTACGAGCAGTACTTC.